This T cell receptor (beta chain) appears in the sequencing data of a study of T cells after yellow fever vaccination (dated by TCRdb to 2018 to 2020). Notes on the research overall: Libraries from fractions with low cell numbers were prepared with the SMART-Seq v4 Ultra Low Input RNA kit. Blood samples were taken at several timepoints before and after primary and secondary immunization, and bulk PBMC replicates and cell subsets were isolated. Two healthy male donors, one aged 18 to 30 and one aged 30 to 40 years, were included in the cohort. Bulk TCR alpha and beta repertoires were sequenced longitudinally to track T-cell clones before and after primary and booster YFV17D yellow fever vaccination. Study-wide conclusions, independent of this receptor: A small share of clonotypes was detected in both CD4 and CD8 compartments, with the overlap likely arising from convergent recombination. FACS-sorted repertoires could contain abundant contaminating clonotypes from the bulk population, so computational filtering was required. Compared with the primary T-cell response, the secondary T-cell response was weaker but faster, peaking on day 5 rather than day 15. Most clones expanded after primary vaccination (approximately 96% of CD4 and approximately 86% of CD8) were re-detected after the booster, suggesting that broad memory maintenance occurred. Only a couple of donors were included in the study, so the extent to which the findings can be generalized is limited.

In light of the paper, this sample's treatment or condition label describes: live attenuated yellow fever vaccine strain. Two biological replicates of bulk PBMCs were collected at each blood-draw timepoint. A standard Ficoll-Paque protocol was used to isolate PBMCs from peripheral blood. TriZol was used to extract RNA from bulk PBMCs, CD4 and CD8 fractions, and dextramer-positive and dextramer-negative fractions. This clonotype has a count of ten or more. This receptor's antigen is unknown. It has no much larger one-base neighbor in the sample; base qualities were not kept. TCR cDNA was synthesized by 5'RACE template switching, which introduced a universal primer site and unique molecular identifiers. Priming for cDNA synthesis came from both the TCR alpha and TCR beta constant segments. Two PCR steps were used to amplify libraries, with sample barcodes and sequencing adapters being added in the second step. Sequencing of libraries was done on Illumina HiSeq 2500 (2x100 bp) or NovaSeq (2x150 bp). Processing in the source paper ran as follows. Reads were demultiplexed and collapsed into UMI consensus sequences with MIGEC, and V(D)J alignment was performed with MiXCR. Vaccine-responding clonotypes were defined with edgeR using replicate PBMC samples, requiring FDR below 0.01 and a log2 fold change above 5 up to day 15. Each bulk clonotype was labeled CD4 or CD8 based on which sequenced repertoire, CD4 or CD8, contained the clonotype at higher abundance. TCRdb trimmed public reads at Q25 via fastp, called clones via MiXCR and kept in-frame beta chains. For every CDR3 protein sequence, its rows merge into one entry that carries the most common genes and DNA. TCRdb, not the authors, supplied the V and J calls. The sample table contains some 400,000 distinct CDR3 sequences; only one count was recorded for 6.2% of them. Around 16% of the sample is taken by the ten largest.

Spanning cysteine to phenylalanine, the CDR3 consists of 19 amino acids. Only CDR3 DNA remains: 57 bases, in frame from the first base. In the germline V gene, CDR1 corresponds to SGHRS and CDR2 to YFSETQ. Clipping removes 0 bases from V and 3 bases from J, with 16 as the unmatched junction base count. The input for sequencing was PBMCs, taken 5 days after the yellow fever booster vaccination. This receptor was obtained from a man aged 25 to 45 who received the YFV17D yellow fever vaccine. The chain is assembled from TRBV5-1 and TRBJ2-7; TRBD2 fits 9 bases in the junction. The CDR3 has the sequence CASSLAGLAGKSWGYEQYF. Here is the DNA: TGCGCCAGCAGCTTGGCGGGCCTAGCGGGAAAGTCGTGGGGCTACGAGCAGTACTTC.